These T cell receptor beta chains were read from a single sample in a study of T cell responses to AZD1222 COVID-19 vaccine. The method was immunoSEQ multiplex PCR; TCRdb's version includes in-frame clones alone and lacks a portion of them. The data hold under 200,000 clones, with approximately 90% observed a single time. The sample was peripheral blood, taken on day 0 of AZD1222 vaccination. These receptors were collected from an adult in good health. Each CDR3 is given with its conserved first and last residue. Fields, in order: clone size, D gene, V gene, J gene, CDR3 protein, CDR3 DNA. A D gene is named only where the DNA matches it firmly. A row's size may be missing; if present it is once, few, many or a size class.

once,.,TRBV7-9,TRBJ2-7,CASSLQGTYEQYF,TGTGCCAGCAGCTTACAGGGAACCTACGAGCAGTACTTC
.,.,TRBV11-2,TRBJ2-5,CASSLVSRQEETQYF,TGTGCCAGCAGCTTAGTTTCCAGACAGGAAGAGACCCAGTACTTC
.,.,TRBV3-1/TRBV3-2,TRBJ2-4,CASSPEPGKNIQYF,TGTGCCAGCAGCCCTGAACCGGGGAAAAACATTCAGTACTTC
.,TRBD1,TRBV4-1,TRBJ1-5,CASSPDRYSNQPQHF,TGCGCCAGCAGCCCGGACAGGTATAGCAATCAGCCCCAGCATTTT
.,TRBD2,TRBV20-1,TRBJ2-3,CSASGGRGFGDTQYF,TGCAGTGCTAGTGGGGGGAGGGGCTTTGGAGATACGCAGTATTTT
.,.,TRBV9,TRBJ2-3,CASSTTDTQYF,TGTGCCAGCAGCACCACAGATACGCAGTATTTT
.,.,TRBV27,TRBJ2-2,CASSEKILETGELFF,TGTGCCAGCAGTGAAAAGATACTCGAGACCGGGGAGCTGTTTTTT
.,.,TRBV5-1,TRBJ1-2,CASSLEGREHGYTF,TGCGCCAGCAGCTTGGAGGGCAGGGAACATGGCTACACCTTC
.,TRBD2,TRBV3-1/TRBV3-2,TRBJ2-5,CASSQAGGTSGRETQYF,TGTGCCAGCAGCCAAGCTGGGGGGACTAGCGGGAGGGAGACCCAGTACTTC
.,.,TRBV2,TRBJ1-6,CASSEARGAGSPLHF,TGTGCCAGCAGTGAAGCCCGGGGGGCCGGGTCACCCCTCCACTTT
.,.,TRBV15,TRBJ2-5,CATSRDHKTQETQYF,TGTGCCACCAGCAGAGATCACAAGACCCAAGAGACCCAGTACTTC
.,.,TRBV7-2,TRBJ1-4,CASTPAGFNEKLFF,TGTGCCAGCACCCCTGCCGGATTTAATGAAAAACTGTTTTTT
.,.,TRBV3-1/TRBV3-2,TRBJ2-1,CASSQVKGKGYNEQFF,TGTGCCAGCAGCCAAGTTAAGGGGAAGGGGTACAATGAGCAGTTCTTC
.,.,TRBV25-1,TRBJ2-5,CASSDLQGGGGHPETQYF,TGTGCCAGCAGTGATTTACAAGGGGGCGGGGGTCATCCGGAGACCCAGTACTTC
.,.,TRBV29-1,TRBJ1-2,CSVYLRSGGYTF,TGCAGCGTCTACTTAAGGTCGGGGGGCTACACCTTC
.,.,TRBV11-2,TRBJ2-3,CASSLVPGDSTDTQYF,TGTGCCAGCAGCTTAGTACCGGGGGATAGCACAGATACGCAGTATTTT
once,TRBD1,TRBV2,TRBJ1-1,CASTSWTGNTEAFF,TGTGCCAGCACTTCCTGGACAGGGAACACTGAAGCTTTCTTT
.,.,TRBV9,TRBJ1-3,CASSLKAASGNTIYF,TGTGCCAGCAGTTTAAAGGCAGCGTCTGGAAACACCATATATTTT
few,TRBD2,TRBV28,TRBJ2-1,CASSRGLAGGGNEQFF,TGTGCCAGCAGCCGGGGACTAGCGGGAGGGGGTAATGAGCAGTTCTTC
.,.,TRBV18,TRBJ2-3,CASSWNERPDTQYF,TGTGCCAGCTCATGGAACGAGCGCCCAGATACGCAGTATTTT
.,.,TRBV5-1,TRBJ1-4,CASSLGTTTNEKLFF,TGCGCCAGCAGCTTGGGGACAACTACTAATGAAAAACTGTTTTTT
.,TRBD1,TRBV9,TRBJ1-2,CASSPGDRTGYTF,TGTGCCAGCAGCCCGGGGGACAGAACCGGCTACACCTTC
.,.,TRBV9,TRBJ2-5,CASSHQIEAETQYF,TGTGCCAGCAGCCACCAGATTGAGGCCGAGACCCAGTACTTC
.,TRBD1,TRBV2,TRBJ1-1,CASSEIQGAGAEAFF,TGTGCCAGCAGTGAAATCCAGGGGGCAGGTGCTGAAGCTTTCTTT
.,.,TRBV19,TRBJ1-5,CASSTQGQQPQHF,TGTGCCAGTAGTACACAGGGACAACAGCCCCAGCATTTT
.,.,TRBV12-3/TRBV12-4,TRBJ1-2,CASSFGGYGYTF,TGTGCCAGCAGTTTCGGAGGGTATGGCTACACCTTC
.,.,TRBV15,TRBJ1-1,CATSRAAGTNTEAFF,TGTGCCACCAGCAGAGCTGCAGGGACCAACACTGAAGCTTTCTTT
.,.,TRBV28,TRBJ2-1,CASSTAGPYNEQFF,TGTGCCAGCAGCACGGCGGGCCCCTACAATGAGCAGTTCTTC
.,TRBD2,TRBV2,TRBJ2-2,CASSPSGGATGELFF,TGTGCCAGCAGCCCTAGCGGAGGTGCCACCGGGGAGCTGTTTTTT
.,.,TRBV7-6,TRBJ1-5,CASSSYGGKPGGQPQHF,TGTGCCAGCAGCTCATATGGCGGAAAACCTGGTGGTCAGCCCCAGCATTTT
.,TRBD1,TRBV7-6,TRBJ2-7,CASSLEDRVSYEQYF,TGTGCCAGCAGCTTAGAAGACAGGGTATCCTACGAGCAGTACTTC